The clone carrying this T cell receptor beta chain has more than one count but fewer than ten. Original processing methods: Counts of nucleated cells, estimated from reference gene primer amplification, were obtained. Using immunoSEQ multiplex PCR, the repertoire was profiled, and TCRdb retains in-frame clones only, with some absent. V, J and clone size reflect that table, while D and trimming were determined from the DNA. Among 250,000 or so clones listed, 85% to 90% were seen once. V lost 5 bases and J 4 bases, leaving 20 bases between the germline ends. The germline V gene has CDR1 SGHVS and CDR2 FQNEAQ. CDR3 length: 16 amino acids. What the recovered Cohort 3 donors had was two negative PCRs, clearance, or symptom resolution. The data are from a study of blood T cell repertoires in COVID-19. Across the whole study: Samples came from the United States, Italy and Spain, spanning acute and convalescent COVID-19.

This clonotype originated in a man in his forties or fifties who had recovered from COVID-19. The sample was PBMCs or T cells enriched from blood (not recorded which). The chain links TRBV7-8 to TRBJ1-2; D is possibly TRBD1 (5 bases). CDR3 region: CASSPARRDRAYGYTF. The CDR3 DNA follows: TGTGCCAGCAGCCCCGCACGGCGTGACAGAGCCTATGGCTACACCTTC.